The source of this T cell receptor beta chain is a study of shared clonotypes between healthy human individuals. Germline assignment: CDR1 WNHNN and CDR2 SYGVQD (reference sequence). V dropped 4 bases and J dropped 4 bases, with 7 bases sitting between them. This CDR3 has 13 amino acids. Terminally differentiated effector memory CD45RA+ cells were excluded from the naive CD8 cells, which were CD45RO-negative and positively selected for CCR7. Those who donated were healthy HIV-negative adults, with no recent acute infections or vaccinations reported. Method: immunoSEQ multiplex PCR; TCRdb's copy keeps in-frame clones and lacks some. Of around 2.1 million clones in the sample, about 92% were seen once.

The receptor comes from a man between 18 and 35 years old in good health. Some clones in this sample may be carry-over from other donors' samples. The chain combines TRBV10-1 with TRBJ1-4, with D uncertain. The specimen was naive CD8+ T cells from PBMCs. CDR3 residues: CASSAGNNEKLFF. DNA of the CDR3: TGCGCCAGCAGTGCGGGGAATAATGAAAAACTGTTTTTT.